This T cell receptor (beta chain) was identified in a study of immune heterogeneity within non-small cell lung tumors. The authors used about 540 ng of bulk tumor genomic DNA per sample as template. Several biopsies were collected from each primary tumor during surgery. They were spaced as far apart as possible within the tumor mass. Samples came from untreated patients having curative surgery for newly diagnosed non-small cell lung cancer. The authors amplified TCR beta CDR3 by multiplex PCR with 32 V and 13 J primers. TCRdb used MiXCR to reprocess the multiplex PCR reads, holding one entry per CDR3 protein. The sample has around 15,000 distinct CDR3 sequences; 28% are singletons. The CDR3 is 16 residues long. The germline V and J ends were trimmed by 5 bases and 1 base, with 18 bases remaining between them. Germline V lookup: CDR1 MNHEY, CDR2 SVGEGT.

What was sequenced was lung tumor tissue. The TCR originated in a man aged 40-49 years with non-small cell lung cancer. The chain combines TRBV6-2 or TRBV6-3 with TRBJ2-7; D might be TRBD2 (5 bases). The CDR3 is CASSNSGPRGSYEQYF. CDR3 in DNA: TGTGCCAGCAGTAATTCCGGGCCACGGGGATCCTACGAGCAGTACTTC.